Detailed here is one T cell receptor beta chain. Germline loops: CDR1 MNHEY, CDR2 SVGAGI. With 5 bases removed from V and 0 bases from J, the gap between germline ends came to 5 bases. The CDR3 totals 13 residues. The data are from a study of blood T cell repertoires in COVID-19. Study background: Italy, Spain and the United States were the sources of the convalescent and acute COVID-19 samples. T cells, B-cell-depleted T cells, or PBMCs supplied cDNA or gDNA.

Method: immunoSEQ multiplex PCR; TCRdb's copy keeps in-frame clones and lacks some. The sample carries a few hundred thousand clones, around 81% recorded once. The receptor was derived from a man in his thirties or forties who had recovered from COVID-19. The sequencing input was peripheral blood. V gene TRBV6-5 combines with J gene TRBJ2-1; D not certain. The CDR3 DNA is TGTGCCAGCAGTAGAGGCTCCTACAATGAGCAGTTCTTC. It specifies CASSRGSYNEQFF.